This T cell receptor (beta chain) was recorded in a study of T cell repertoires in cytomegalovirus infection. TCRdb passed the reads through MiXCR, listing each CDR3 protein once. This table holds about 180,000 distinct CDR3 sequences, approximately 15% found once. This clonotype was found many times. The V gene's germline CDR1 is SGHVS and CDR2 FQNEAQ. CDR3 size: 16 residues. V lost 7 bases and J 0 bases, leaving 13 bases between the germline ends. The clonotype originates from a human donor in good health (CMV status not recorded). Some clones in this sample may be carry-over from other donors' samples. The sequenced sample consisted of PBMCs. The J gene is TRBJ2-6, the V gene TRBV7-8; no definite D call. The CDR3 spells CASTLYGSSGANVLTF. CDR3 nucleotide sequence: TGTGCCAGCACCCTCTACGGGTCCTCTGGGGCCAACGTCCTGACTTTC.